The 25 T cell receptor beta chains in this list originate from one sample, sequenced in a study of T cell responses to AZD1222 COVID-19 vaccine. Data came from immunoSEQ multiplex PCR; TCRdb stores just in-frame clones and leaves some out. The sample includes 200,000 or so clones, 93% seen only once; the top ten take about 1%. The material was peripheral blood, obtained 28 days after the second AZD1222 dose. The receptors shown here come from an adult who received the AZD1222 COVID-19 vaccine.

This chain's CDR3 is CATSRTTRENEQYF. The CDR3 DNA follows: TGTGCCACCAGCCGGACGACCCGCGAGAACGAGCAGTACTTC. The genes are TRBV15 and TRBJ2-7; D is ambiguous. Deletions cut 5 bases from V and 5 bases from J, with 16 bases between. The CDR3 runs to 14 residues. Germline CDR1 LNHNV, CDR2 YYDKDF (reference sequence).

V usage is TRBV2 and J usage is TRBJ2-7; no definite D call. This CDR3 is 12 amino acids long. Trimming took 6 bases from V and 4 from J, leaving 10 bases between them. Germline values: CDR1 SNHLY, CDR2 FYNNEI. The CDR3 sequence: CASSAQVYEQYF. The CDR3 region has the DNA TGTGCCAGCAGCGCACAAGTTTACGAGCAGTACTTC.

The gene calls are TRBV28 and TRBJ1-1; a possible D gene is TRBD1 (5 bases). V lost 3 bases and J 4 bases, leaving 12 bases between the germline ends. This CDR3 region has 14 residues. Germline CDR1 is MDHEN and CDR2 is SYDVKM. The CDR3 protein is CASSFRGLSTEAFF. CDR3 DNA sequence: TGTGCCAGCAGTTTCCGGGGGTTAAGCACTGAAGCTTTCTTT. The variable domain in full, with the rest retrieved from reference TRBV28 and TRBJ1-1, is DVKVTQSSRYLVKRTGEKVFLECVQDMDHENMFWYRQDPGLGLRLIYFSYDVKMKEKGDIPEGYSVSREKKERFSLILESASTNQTSMYLCASSFRGLSTEAFFGQGTRLTVV.

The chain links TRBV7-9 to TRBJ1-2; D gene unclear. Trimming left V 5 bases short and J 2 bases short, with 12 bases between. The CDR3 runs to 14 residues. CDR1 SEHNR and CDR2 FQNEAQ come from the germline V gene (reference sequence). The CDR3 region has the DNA TGTGCCAGCAGCATACAGCTCTTAAACTATGGCTACACCTTC. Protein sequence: CASSIQLLNYGYTF.

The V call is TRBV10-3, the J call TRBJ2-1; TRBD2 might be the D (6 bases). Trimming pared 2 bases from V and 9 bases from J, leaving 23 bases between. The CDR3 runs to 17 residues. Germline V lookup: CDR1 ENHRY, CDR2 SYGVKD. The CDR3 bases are TGTGCCATCAGTGAGCCCTTGGGACTCGGAGGCCTCGGTGAGCAGTTCTTC. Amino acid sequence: CAISEPLGLGGLGEQFF.

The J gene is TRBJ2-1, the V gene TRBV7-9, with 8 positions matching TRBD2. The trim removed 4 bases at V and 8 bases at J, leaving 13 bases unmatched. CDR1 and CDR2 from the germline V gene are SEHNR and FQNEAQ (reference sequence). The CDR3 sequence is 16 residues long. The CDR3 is CASSSGTGTSFDEQFF. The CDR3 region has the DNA TGTGCCAGCAGCTCCGGCACCGGGACTAGTTTCGATGAGCAGTTCTTC. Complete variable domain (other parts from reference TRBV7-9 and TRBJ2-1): DTGVSQNPRHKITKRGQNVTFRCDPISEHNRLYWYRQTLGQGPEFLTYFQNEAQLEKSRLLSDRFSAERPKGSFSTLEIQRTEQGDSAMYLCASSSGTGTSFDEQFFGPGTRLTVL.

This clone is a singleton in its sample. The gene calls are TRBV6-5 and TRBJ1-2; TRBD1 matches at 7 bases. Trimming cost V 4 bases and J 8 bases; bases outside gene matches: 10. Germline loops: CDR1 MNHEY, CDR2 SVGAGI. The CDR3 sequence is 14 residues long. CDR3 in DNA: TGTGCCAGCAGTTCAAACAGGGGTCGGGAGGGCTACACCTTC. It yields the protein CASSSNRGREGYTF.

The DNA for the CDR3 is TGTGCCAGCAGATTACAGGGGGCGAGTGAAAAACTGTTTTTT. Translated: CASRLQGASEKLFF. The chain carries TRBV6-5 and TRBJ1-4; TRBD1 matches 9 bases. J was trimmed by 7 bases and V by 6 bases; bases with no gene match: 6. The CDR3 contains 14 residues. The germline V gene has CDR1 MNHEY and CDR2 SVGAGI.

The CDR3 nucleotides are TGTGCCAGCAGCCAAGGATGGGAGCGGAACACTGAAGCTTTCTTT. As protein: CASSQGWERNTEAFF. V usage is TRBV3-1 (or the pseudogene TRBV3-2) and J usage is TRBJ1-1; D remains ambiguous. Per germline, CDR1 LGHDT and CDR2 YNNKEL (reference sequence). The CDR3 has 15 residues. V gave up 1 base and J gave up 1 base, with 10 bases separating them.

CDR3 coding DNA: TGCGCCAGCAGCGCGAGGGGGACGGCTGAAGCTTTCTTT. This gives the protein CASSARGTAEAFF. The chain uses TRBV5-1 and TRBJ1-1, with a tentative D call TRBD1 (6 bases). This CDR3 region has 13 residues. Germline V gene data show CDR1 as SGHRS and CDR2 as YFSETQ. V was shortened by 4 bases and J by 6 bases, with 13 bases between the two germline ends.

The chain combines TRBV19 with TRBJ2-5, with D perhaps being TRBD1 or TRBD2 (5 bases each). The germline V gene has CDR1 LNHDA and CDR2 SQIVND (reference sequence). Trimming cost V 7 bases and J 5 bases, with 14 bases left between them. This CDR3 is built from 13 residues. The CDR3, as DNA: TGTGCCAGTAATCAAGCAGGGAGCGAGACCCAGTACTTC. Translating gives CASNQAGSETQYF.

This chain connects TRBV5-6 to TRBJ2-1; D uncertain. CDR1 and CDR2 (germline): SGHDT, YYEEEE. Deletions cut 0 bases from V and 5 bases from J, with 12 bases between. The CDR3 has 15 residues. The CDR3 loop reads CASSLAYGGDNEQFF. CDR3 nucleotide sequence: TGTGCCAGCAGCTTGGCCTATGGTGGGGACAATGAGCAGTTCTTC.

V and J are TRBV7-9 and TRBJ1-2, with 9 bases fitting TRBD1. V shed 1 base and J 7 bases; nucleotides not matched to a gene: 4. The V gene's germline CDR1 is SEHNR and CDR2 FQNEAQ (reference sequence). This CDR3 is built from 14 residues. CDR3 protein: CASSLGTGVSGYTF. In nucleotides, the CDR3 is TGTGCCAGCAGCTTAGGGACAGGGGTGAGTGGCTACACCTTC.

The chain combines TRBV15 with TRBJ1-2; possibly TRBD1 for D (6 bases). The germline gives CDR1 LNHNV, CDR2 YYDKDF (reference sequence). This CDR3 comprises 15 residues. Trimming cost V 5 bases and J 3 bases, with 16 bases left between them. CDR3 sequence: CATSEATGGHYGYTF. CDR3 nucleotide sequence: TGTGCCACCAGCGAGGCCACGGGGGGCCACTATGGCTACACCTTC. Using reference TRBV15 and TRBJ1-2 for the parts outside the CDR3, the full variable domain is DAMVIQNPRYQVTQFGKPVTLSCSQTLNHNVMYWYQQKSSQAPKLLFHYYDKDFNNEADTPDNFQSRRPNTSFCFLDIRSPGLGDTAMYLCATSEATGGHYGYTFGSGTRLTVV.

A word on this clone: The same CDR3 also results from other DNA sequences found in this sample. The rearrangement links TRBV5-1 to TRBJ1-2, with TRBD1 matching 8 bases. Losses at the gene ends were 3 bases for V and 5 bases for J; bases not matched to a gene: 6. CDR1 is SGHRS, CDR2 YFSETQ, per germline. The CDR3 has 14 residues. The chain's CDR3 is CASSSAGGAYGYTF. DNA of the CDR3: TGCGCCAGCAGCTCGGCAGGGGGCGCATATGGCTACACCTTC. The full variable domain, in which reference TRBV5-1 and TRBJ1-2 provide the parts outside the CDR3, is KAGVTQTPRYLIKTRGQQVTLSCSPISGHRSVSWYQQTPGQGLQFLFEYFSETQRNKGNFPGRFSGRQFSNSRSEMNVSTLELGDSALYLCASSSAGGAYGYTFGSGTRLTVV.

The CDR3 DNA is TGTGCCAGCTCACCACCGTCCCGCCCTTATGACTATGGCTACACCTTC. Protein product: CASSPPSRPYDYGYTF. The V gene is TRBV18, the J gene TRBJ1-2; D gene uncertain. The CDR3 covers 16 residues. Germline lookup yields CDR1 KGHSH and CDR2 LQKENI. V was shortened by 0 bases and J by 3 bases, with 14 bases between the two germline ends.

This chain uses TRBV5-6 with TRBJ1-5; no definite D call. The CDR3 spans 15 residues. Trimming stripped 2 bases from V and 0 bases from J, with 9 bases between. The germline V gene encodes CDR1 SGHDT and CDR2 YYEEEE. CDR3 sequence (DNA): TGTGCCAGCAGCTTCTCTTTATATAGCAATCAGCCCCAGCATTTT. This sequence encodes CASSFSLYSNQPQHF.

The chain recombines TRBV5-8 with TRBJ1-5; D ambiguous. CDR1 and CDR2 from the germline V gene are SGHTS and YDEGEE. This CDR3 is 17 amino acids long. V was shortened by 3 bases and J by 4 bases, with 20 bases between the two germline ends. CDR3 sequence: CASSSHVTVTVNQPQHF. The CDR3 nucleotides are TGTGCCAGCAGCTCCCATGTGACGGTCACTGTTAATCAGCCCCAGCATTTT.

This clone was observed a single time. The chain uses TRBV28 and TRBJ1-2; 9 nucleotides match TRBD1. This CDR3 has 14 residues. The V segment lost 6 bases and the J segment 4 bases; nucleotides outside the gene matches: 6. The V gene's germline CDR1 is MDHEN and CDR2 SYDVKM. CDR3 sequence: CASSITGGAYGYTF. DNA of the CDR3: TGTGCCAGCAGCATAACAGGGGGCGCCTATGGCTACACCTTC.

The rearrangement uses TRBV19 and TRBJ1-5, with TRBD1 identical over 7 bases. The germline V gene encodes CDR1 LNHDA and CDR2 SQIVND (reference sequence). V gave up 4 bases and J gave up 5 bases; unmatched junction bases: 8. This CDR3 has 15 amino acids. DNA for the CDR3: TGTGCCAGTAGTAAGGGACAGCGACAACATCAGCCCCAGCATTTT. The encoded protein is CASSKGQRQHQPQHF.

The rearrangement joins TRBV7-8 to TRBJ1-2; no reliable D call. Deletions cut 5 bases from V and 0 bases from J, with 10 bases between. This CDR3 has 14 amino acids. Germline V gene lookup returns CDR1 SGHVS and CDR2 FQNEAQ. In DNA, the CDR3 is TGTGCCAGCAGCCGAGGAAATGCTAACTATGGCTACACCTTC. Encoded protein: CASSRGNANYGYTF.

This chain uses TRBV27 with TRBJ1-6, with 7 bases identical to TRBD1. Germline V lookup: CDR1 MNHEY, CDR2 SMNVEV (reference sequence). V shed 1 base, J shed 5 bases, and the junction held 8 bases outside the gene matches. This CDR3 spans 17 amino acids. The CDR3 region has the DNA TGTGCCAGCAGTTTATTTGGGGGACAGAGGAATAATTCACCCCTCCACTTT. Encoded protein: CASSLFGGQRNNSPLHF.

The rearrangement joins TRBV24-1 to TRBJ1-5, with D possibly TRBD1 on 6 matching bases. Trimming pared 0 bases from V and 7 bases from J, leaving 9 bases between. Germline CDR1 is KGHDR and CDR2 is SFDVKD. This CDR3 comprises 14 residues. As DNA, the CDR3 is TGTGCCACCAGTGATTTGCAAGGGGGACAGCCCCAGCATTTT. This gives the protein CATSDLQGGQPQHF.

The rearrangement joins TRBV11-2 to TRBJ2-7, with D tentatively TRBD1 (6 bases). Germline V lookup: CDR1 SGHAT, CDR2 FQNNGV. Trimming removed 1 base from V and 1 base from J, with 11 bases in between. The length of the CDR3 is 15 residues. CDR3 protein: CASSLGQDGSYEQYF. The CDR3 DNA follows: TGTGCCAGCAGCTTAGGACAGGACGGGTCCTACGAGCAGTACTTC.

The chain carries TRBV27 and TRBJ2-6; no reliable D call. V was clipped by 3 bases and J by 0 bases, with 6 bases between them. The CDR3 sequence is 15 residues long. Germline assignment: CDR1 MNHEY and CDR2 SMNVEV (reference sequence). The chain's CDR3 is CASSFIVSGANVLTF. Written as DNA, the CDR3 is TGTGCCAGCAGTTTTATTGTCTCTGGGGCCAACGTCCTGACTTTC.